This TCR beta chain stems from a study of T cell responses to AZD1222 COVID-19 vaccine. About the research overall: Second-dose intervals of approximately 4 or approximately 12 weeks were pooled.

Study-level findings and limits: Nearly half of spike-specific TCRs reportedly target variant regions that are unmutated in the B.1.351 and B.1.1.7 variants. Baseline testing showed seropositivity in only six AZD1222 recipients. Researchers took repertoire samples only after the peak T cell response had come.

The junction had 18 bases not matched to a gene; V was cut back by 5 bases and J by 2 bases. Germline V CDR1 and CDR2: SGHTA, FQGNSA. The CDR3 consists of 19 residues. The protocol was immunoSEQ multiplex PCR, while the TCRdb copy is restricted to in-frame clones and leaves out a portion. Here the sample spans 99,000 or so clones, 88% being singletons. By share of the sample, this clone is medium-sized (0.01 to 0.1%). Its target is not known. This rearrangement joins TRBV7-2 to TRBJ2-3, with TRBD2 matching over 8 bases. This specimen was peripheral blood, taken on day 0 of AZD1222 vaccination. The receptor comes from an adult in good health. The CDR3 loop is CASSGSRGDRGTNTDTQYF. The CDR3 bases are TGTGCCAGCAGCGGCTCGCGGGGGGATAGGGGGACTAACACAGATACGCAGTATTTT.